A single sample gave rise to the 19 T cell receptor beta chains below, sequenced in a study of blood T cell repertoires in COVID-19. The data were produced by immunoSEQ multiplex PCR, yet TCRdb's version contains in-frame clones alone and is incomplete. The data contain a few hundred thousand clones, roughly nine tenths of them seen just once; the ten biggest clones take up 5.5% to 6%. The specimen sequenced was PBMCs or T cells enriched from blood (not recorded which). The receptors derive from a woman aged 30 to 39 who had recovered from COVID-19.

The chain is built from TRBV3-1 (or the pseudogene TRBV3-2) and TRBJ2-2; perhaps TRBD1 as D (5 bases). Germline assignment: CDR1 LGHDT and CDR2 YNNKEL (reference sequence). V was shortened by 0 bases and J by 2 bases, with 10 bases between the two germline ends. There are 16 residues in the CDR3. CDR3 residues: CASSQDWGRNTGELFF. The CDR3 nucleotides read TGTGCCAGCAGCCAAGATTGGGGCAGAAACACCGGGGAGCTGTTTTTT.

The V and J genes are TRBV3-1 (or the pseudogene TRBV3-2) and TRBJ1-1; D might be TRBD1 (6 bases). The CDR3 totals 15 residues. V was clipped by 1 base and J by 3 bases, with 12 bases between them. The germline V gene has CDR1 LGHDT and CDR2 YNNKEL (reference sequence). CDR3: CASSQGVRGYTEAFF. In DNA form, the CDR3 reads TGTGCCAGCAGCCAAGGAGTTAGGGGGTACACTGAAGCTTTCTTT.

The rearrangement joins TRBV2 to TRBJ2-3; D remains ambiguous. The ends were cut back, 7 bases at V and 2 bases at J, with 7 bases in the middle. This CDR3 comprises 12 residues. Germline CDR1 is SNHLY and CDR2 is FYNNEI. CDR3 nucleotide sequence: TGTGCCAGCAAGCTAGACACAGATACGCAGTATTTT. Its protein product is CASKLDTDTQYF.

This clone turned up a few times. This sequence joins TRBV30 and TRBJ1-5; 11 nucleotides line up with TRBD1. The J segment lost 5 bases and the V segment lost 0 bases, leaving 12 bases of the junction unmatched. The CDR3 is 18 residues long. The germline V gene encodes CDR1 GTSNPN and CDR2 SVGIG (reference sequence). The CDR3 DNA is TGTGCCTGGAGTGTAAGGCCTCGGACAGGGGGCCCTCATCAGCCCCAGCATTTT. Its translation: CAWSVRPRTGGPHQPQHF.

In this sample, this clone turned up a few times. The rearrangement links TRBV18 to TRBJ1-5, with D perhaps TRBD1 (5 bases). The CDR3 has 15 residues. The V end lost 4 bases, the J end lost 5 bases, and 15 bases lay between the germline ends. The germline CDR1 and CDR2 sequences are KGHSH and LQKENI. The CDR3 spells CASSHDRTLDQPQHF. In nucleotides, the CDR3 is TGTGCCAGCTCACATGATCGGACATTAGATCAGCCCCAGCATTTT.

The rearrangement uses TRBV30 and TRBJ2-2; possibly TRBD2 for D (6 bases). Germline V gene data show CDR1 as GTSNPN and CDR2 as SVGIG (reference sequence). The CDR3 consists of 14 residues. V was cut by 8 bases and J by 3 bases, with 16 bases left in between. The CDR3 loop is CATGGFGHTGELFF. The DNA of the CDR3 is TGTGCCACCGGGGGATTTGGGCACACCGGGGAGCTGTTTTTT.

The gene calls are TRBV29-1 and TRBJ1-5, with D possibly matching TRBD1 (6 bases). The germline V and J ends were trimmed by 4 bases and 4 bases, with 11 bases remaining between them. CDR1 is SQVTM, CDR2 ANQGSEA, per germline. The CDR3 covers 13 residues. This chain's CDR3 is CSVGQGKNQPQHF. In nucleotides, the CDR3 is TGCAGCGTTGGGCAGGGGAAAAATCAGCCCCAGCATTTT. Using reference TRBV29-1 and TRBJ1-5 for the parts outside the CDR3, the full variable domain is SAVISQKPSRDICQRGTSLTIQCQVDSQVTMMFWYRQQPGQSLTLIATANQGSEATYESGFVIDKFPISRPNLTFSTLTVSNMSPEDSSIYLCSVGQGKNQPQHFGDGTRLSIL.

The V and J genes are TRBV7-9 and TRBJ1-1; D unresolved. CDR1 is SEHNR and CDR2 is FQNEAQ in the germline V gene (reference sequence). Trimming cost V 8 bases and J 8 bases, with 18 bases left between them. The CDR3 is made up of 13 amino acids. In DNA form, the CDR3 reads TGTGCCAGCGACTCCCGGCGTCTGTCGGAAGCTTTCTTT. As protein: CASDSRRLSEAFF.

This chain uses TRBV7-3 with TRBJ2-1; the D gene is possibly TRBD1 (6 bases). V gave up 2 bases and J gave up 8 bases, with 13 bases separating them. From germline, CDR1 is SGHTA and CDR2 FQGTGA. This CDR3 is 14 amino acids long. This CDR3 is CASSLGQGLYEQFF. In nucleotides, the CDR3 is TGTGCCAGCAGCTTAGGGCAGGGGTTGTATGAGCAGTTCTTC.

The chain is built from TRBV30 and TRBJ1-5; perhaps TRBD1 as D (6 bases). The CDR3 totals 18 residues. Germline values: CDR1 GTSNPN, CDR2 SVGIG (reference sequence). The germline V and J ends were trimmed by 2 bases and 0 bases, with 20 bases remaining between them. CDR3 DNA: TGTGCCTGGAGTAATGACAGGAGTCGGAGGTATAGCAATCAGCCCCAGCATTTT. This translates into CAWSNDRSRRYSNQPQHF.

As concerns this clone: Other DNA sequences of this sample code for an identical CDR3. CDR3 sequence (DNA): TGTGCCAGCAGTTACGGCGGGGGGCACACAGATACGCAGTATTTT. Translated: CASSYGGGHTDTQYF. V usage is TRBV6-5 and J usage is TRBJ2-3; 8 bases fit TRBD2. V gave up 2 bases and J gave up 2 bases; unmatched junction bases: 3. Germline V gene lookup returns CDR1 MNHEY and CDR2 SVGAGI. The CDR3 runs 15 residues.

This clone was seen a handful of times. The rearrangement links TRBV11-2 to TRBJ1-1; D possibly corresponds to TRBD1 (5 bases). V was cut by 7 bases and J by 1 base, with 10 bases left in between. The CDR3 consists of 13 residues. Germline V gene sequence: CDR1 SGHAT, CDR2 FQNNGV. The CDR3 region is CASTLGGNTEAFF. The CDR3, as DNA: TGTGCCAGCACTTTGGGGGGGAACACTGAAGCTTTCTTT.

The chain carries TRBV6-5 and TRBJ2-3; maybe TRBD2 (5 bases). Germline values: CDR1 MNHEY, CDR2 SVGAGI. V was shortened by 5 bases and J by 6 bases, with 15 bases between the two germline ends. CDR3 length equals 14 residues. The CDR3 DNA reads TGTGCCAGCAGTACCGGACTTCCTTCCGATACGCAGTATTTT. Residues: CASSTGLPSDTQYF.

This clone was picked up one time. The chain couples TRBV27 to TRBJ1-5, with D perhaps TRBD1 (6 bases). V was cut by 4 bases and J by 3 bases, with 13 bases left in between. The CDR3 spans 15 residues. Germline CDR1 and CDR2: MNHEY and SMNVEV (reference sequence). As DNA, the CDR3 is TGTGCCAGCAGTTCCACCTCAGGGGCCAATCAGCCCCAGCATTTT. This translates into CASSSTSGANQPQHF.

This clone was detected once. The rearrangement uses TRBV29-1 and TRBJ1-2; 10 bases agree with TRBD1. The CDR3 loop spans 14 amino acids. Per the germline V gene, CDR1 is SQVTM and CDR2 is ANQGSEA. V gave up 6 bases and J gave up 2 bases; unmatched junction bases: 6. In nucleotides, the CDR3 is TGCAGCGTGATGCCGGGACAGGGGAACTATGGCTACACCTTC. Translation: CSVMPGQGNYGYTF.

V gene TRBV7-9 combines with J gene TRBJ1-1; perhaps TRBD1 as D (6 bases). Germline V CDR1 and CDR2: SEHNR, FQNEAQ (reference sequence). This CDR3 is built from 13 residues. The V and J ends lost 2 bases and 7 bases respectively, with 11 bases between them. This chain's CDR3 is CASSLSPGVEAFF. The CDR3 bases are TGTGCCAGCAGCTTATCTCCAGGGGTTGAAGCTTTCTTT.

The rearrangement links TRBV18 to TRBJ1-2, with D tentatively TRBD1 (5 bases). The germline CDR1 and CDR2 sequences are KGHSH and LQKENI. CDR3 size: 15 residues. Between the trimmed V and J ends, which lost 4 bases and 8 bases, there was a span of 20 bases. The CDR3, as DNA: TGTGCCAGCTCACAAGAAAACAGGCGACCTCGGGGCTACACCTTC. Protein: CASSQENRRPRGYTF.

On this clone: Its ends do not fully match the called genes, so a read error is possible. The chain links TRBV3-1 (or the pseudogene TRBV3-2) to TRBJ1-2; 9 bases are a match to TRBD1. The CDR3 consists of 13 residues. The germline V gene has CDR1 LGHDT and CDR2 YNNKEL (reference sequence). Written as DNA, the CDR3 is TGTGCCAGCAGACAAGGACAGGGGCCTGGCTACACCTTC. This translates into CASRQGQGPGYTF.

The genes are TRBV27 and TRBJ1-6; 7 bases are shared with TRBD1. This CDR3 has 17 residues. The ends lost 3 bases at V and 4 bases at J; junction bases unmatched: 9. Per germline, CDR1 MNHEY and CDR2 SMNVEV (reference sequence). CDR3 sequence reads: CASSFSATGAYNSPLHF. The DNA for the CDR3 is TGTGCCAGCAGTTTTTCGGCCACAGGGGCGTATAATTCACCCCTCCACTTT.